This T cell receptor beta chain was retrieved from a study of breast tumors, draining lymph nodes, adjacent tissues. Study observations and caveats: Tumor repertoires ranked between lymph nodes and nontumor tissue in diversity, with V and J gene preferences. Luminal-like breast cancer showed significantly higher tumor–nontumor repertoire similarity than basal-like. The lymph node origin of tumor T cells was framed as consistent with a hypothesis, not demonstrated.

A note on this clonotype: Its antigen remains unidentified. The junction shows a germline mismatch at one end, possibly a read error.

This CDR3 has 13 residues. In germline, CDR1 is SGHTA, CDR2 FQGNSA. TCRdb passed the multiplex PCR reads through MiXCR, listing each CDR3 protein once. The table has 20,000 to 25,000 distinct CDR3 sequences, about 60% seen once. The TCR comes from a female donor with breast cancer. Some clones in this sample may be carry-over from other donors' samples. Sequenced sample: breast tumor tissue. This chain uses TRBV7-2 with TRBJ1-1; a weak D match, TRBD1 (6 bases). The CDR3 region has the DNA TGTGCCAGCAGCGGACAGATGAACACTGAAGCTTCCTTT. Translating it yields CASSGQMNTEASF. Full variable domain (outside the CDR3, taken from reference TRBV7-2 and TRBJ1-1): GAGVSQSPSNKVTEKGKDVELRCDPISGHTALYWYRQSLGQGLEFLIYFQGNSAPDKSGLPSDRFSAERTGGSVSTLTIQRTQQEDSAVYLCASSGQMNTEASFGQGTRLTVV.